Shown below are 8 T cell receptor beta chains from a single sample sequenced in a study of blood T cell repertoires in COVID-19. Only in-frame clones appear in the TCRdb table, and some are missing; sequencing was by immunoSEQ multiplex PCR. The table shows under 150,000 clones, with about 83% occurring only once. Sequencing was done on a sample of peripheral blood. These TCRs come from a man in his forties or fifties with active or convalescent COVID-19.

This clone was seen a single time. This chain connects TRBV3-1 (or the pseudogene TRBV3-2) to TRBJ1-2; D unresolved. V lost 8 bases to trimming and J lost 8 bases, with 12 bases between them. This CDR3 is 11 amino acids long. Germline V gene data show CDR1 as LGHDT and CDR2 as YNNKEL (reference sequence). Written as DNA, the CDR3 is TGTGCCAGCCGTGCGGGTTCCGGCTACACCTTC. Translation: CASRAGSGYTF.

The chain couples TRBV7-3 to TRBJ2-3; a weak D match, TRBD1 (5 bases). The ends were cut back, 4 bases at V and 5 bases at J, with 16 bases in the middle. There are 15 residues in the CDR3. CDR1 is SGHTA and CDR2 is FQGTGA in the germline V gene. The CDR3 region is CASSSRVGARDTQYF. CDR3 nucleotides: TGTGCCAGCAGCTCTAGGGTTGGGGCCCGAGATACGCAGTATTTT.

The chain links TRBV6-5 to TRBJ2-7; 9 bases agree with TRBD2. Germline V gives CDR1 MNHEY, CDR2 SVGAGI. The CDR3 is 15 residues long. The V and J ends lost 7 bases and 1 base, in that order; junction bases with no gene match: 8. The CDR3 DNA sequence: TGTGCCAGCAAAAGGGCTAGCGGGACTTCCTACGAGCAGTACTTC. Residues: CASKRASGTSYEQYF.

The chain employs TRBV19 and TRBJ2-1, with TRBD2 identical over 7 bases. Germline V gives CDR1 LNHDA, CDR2 SQIVND (reference sequence). The CDR3 runs to 18 residues. J lost 0 bases, V lost 8 bases, and 16 bases had no gene match. CDR3 DNA sequence: TGTGCCAGTTCCCCCCCAATCAGCGGGGTGAGCTCCTACAATGAGCAGTTCTTC. Its protein product is CASSPPISGVSSYNEQFF. The full variable domain, with the rest looked up from reference TRBV19 and TRBJ2-1, is DGGITQSPKYLFRKEGQNVTLSCEQNLNHDAMYWYRQDPGQGLRLIYYSQIVNDFQKGDIAEGYSVSREKKESFPLTVTSAQKNPTAFYLCASSPPISGVSSYNEQFFGPGTRLTVL.

The rearrangement joins TRBV30 to TRBJ2-7; weak D call: TRBD2 (5 bases). The CDR3 length is 14 residues. Germline V lookup: CDR1 GTSNPN, CDR2 SVGIG (reference sequence). V lost 2 bases to trimming and J lost 2 bases, with 13 bases between them. The CDR3 nucleotides read TGTGCCTGGAGTACGCCCGGCGGGCCCTACGAGCAGTACTTC. This codes for CAWSTPGGPYEQYF. The variable domain in full, completed from reference TRBV30 and TRBJ2-7, reads SQTIHQWPATLVQPVGSPLSLECTVEGTSNPNLYWYRQAAGRGLQLLFYSVGIGQISSEVPQNLSASRPQDRQFILSSKKLLLSDSGFYLCAWSTPGGPYEQYFGPGTRLTVT.

The chain employs TRBV6-5 and TRBJ1-1; D is unclear. The CDR3 consists of 15 residues. Trimming stripped 5 bases from V and 1 base from J, with 14 bases between. Germline CDR1 and CDR2: MNHEY and SVGAGI. In DNA, the CDR3 is TGTGCCAGCAGTCCAACCGGGTCACAGAACACTGAAGCTTTCTTT. Amino acid sequence: CASSPTGSQNTEAFF.

V is TRBV5-4 and J is TRBJ2-2; D remains unclear. V lost 4 bases to trimming and J lost 7 bases, with 11 bases between them. CDR3 length equals 13 residues. CDR1 and CDR2 from the germline V gene are SGHNT and YYREEE (reference sequence). The CDR3 nucleotides read TGTGCCAGCAGCCGGGTGGATAACGGGGAGCTGTTTTTT. Translation: CASSRVDNGELFF. Complete variable domain (other parts from reference TRBV5-4 and TRBJ2-2): ETGVTQSPTHLIKTRGQQVTLRCSSQSGHNTVSWYQQALGQGPQFIFQYYREEENGRGNFPPRFSGLQFPNYSSELNVNALELDDSALYLCASSRVDNGELFFGEGSRLTVL.

The chain links TRBV10-1 to TRBJ2-2; TRBD1 agrees at 7 bases. Germline trimming cut 5 bases from V and 0 bases from J; bases unmatched to any gene: 0. The germline V gene encodes CDR1 WNHNN and CDR2 SYGVQD (reference sequence). This CDR3 contains 14 residues. Here the CDR3 reads CASSTGANTGELFF. CDR3 bases: TGCGCCAGCAGTACAGGGGCGAACACCGGGGAGCTGTTTTTT.